This is a list of T cell receptor beta chains from one sample in a study of blood T cell repertoires in COVID-19. TCRdb's table, derived via immunoSEQ multiplex PCR, lists solely in-frame clones and lacks some. The sample has 65,000 to 100,000 clones, about nine tenths seen once. The sequencing sample was made of peripheral blood. The receptors derive from a man aged 45-65 years with acute or convalescent COVID-19. The CDR3 runs from the conserved cysteine through the conserved F or W. Each record gives: J gene, clone size, V gene, D gene, CDR3 protein, CDR3 DNA. A D gene is named only where the DNA matches it firmly. Clone sizes are given selectively: once, few, many, or a class where the clone is expanded.

TRBJ1-1 . TRBV28 . CASSLLSAFLNTEAFF TGTGCCAGCAGTCTACTAAGTGCGTTCTTGAACACTGAAGCTTTCTTT
TRBJ2-5 . TRBV15 TRBD2 CATSSLSGGPQETQYF TGTGCCACCAGCAGTTTGAGCGGGGGTCCCCAAGAGACCCAGTACTTC
TRBJ2-3 . TRBV6-5 TRBD2 CAGRTSGLTDTQYF TGTGCCGGCCGGACTAGCGGACTCACAGATACGCAGTATTTT
TRBJ1-1 . TRBV28 . CASSPYRVGMNTEAFF TGTGCCAGCAGTCCCTACAGGGTTGGGATGAACACTGAAGCTTTCTTT
TRBJ1-1 once TRBV10-2 TRBD1 CASSERTGDKNTEAFF TGCGCCAGCAGTGAGCGGACAGGGGATAAGAACACTGAAGCTTTCTTT
TRBJ1-3 once TRBV5-1 TRBD1 CASSLTGVSGNTIYF TGCGCCAGCAGCTTAACAGGGGTTAGTGGAAACACCATATATTTT
TRBJ1-3 . TRBV9 TRBD1 CASSANRGRANTIYF TGTGCCAGCAGCGCCAACAGGGGCCGGGCAAACACCATATATTTT
TRBJ2-2 . TRBV6-5 . CASSSKGGNTGELFF TGTGCCAGCAGTTCTAAAGGGGGAAACACCGGGGAGCTGTTTTTT
TRBJ1-2 . TRBV30 TRBD1 CAGDSDNNYGYTF TGTGCCGGGGACAGCGATAATAACTATGGCTACACCTTC
TRBJ2-2 once TRBV5-1 . CASSSPRRGSSGELFF TGCGCCAGCAGCTCCCCCCGCAGGGGTTCGTCCGGGGAGCTGTTTTTT
TRBJ1-5 . TRBV19 . CASSISVNSNQPQHF TGTGCCAGTAGTATCTCCGTTAATAGCAATCAGCCCCAGCATTTT
TRBJ2-2 . TRBV7-8 TRBD1 CASSVRQGGSRTGELFF TGTGCCAGCAGCGTAAGACAGGGGGGTAGCAGGACCGGGGAGCTGTTTTTT
TRBJ2-4 . TRBV15 . CATSRDGLAKNIQYF TGTGCCACCAGCAGAGATGGCCTAGCCAAAAACATTCAGTACTTC
TRBJ2-5 . TRBV2 . CAGGIAVIGTQYF TGTGCCGGAGGGATAGCTGTAATCGGGACCCAGTACTTC
TRBJ1-5 . TRBV6-1 . CASSGRPMGGSNQPQHF TGTGCCAGCAGTGGGCGGCCCATGGGGGGTAGCAATCAGCCCCAGCATTTT
TRBJ1-5 . TRBV11-2 TRBD1 CASSLFAGGQINQPQHF TGTGCCAGCAGCTTATTTGCTGGGGGACAGATAAATCAGCCCCAGCATTTT
TRBJ2-1 . TRBV19 TRBD2 CASRIGTSGGGYNEQFF TGTGCCAGTAGGATAGGGACTAGCGGGGGCGGATACAATGAGCAGTTCTTC
TRBJ2-5 . TRBV4-2 TRBD2 CASSQGSGGAGTQYF TGTGCCAGCAGCCAAGGAAGCGGGGGGGCTGGGACCCAGTACTTC
TRBJ2-3 . TRBV13 TRBD1 CASSLGQVANTQYF TGTGCCAGCAGCCTAGGACAGGTGGCCAATACGCAGTATTTT
TRBJ1-1 . TRBV28 . CASRGAGAEAFF TGTGCCTCCCGGGGGGCGGGAGCTGAAGCTTTCTTT
TRBJ2-1 . TRBV9 TRBD2 CASSGGLAGNEQFF TGTGCCAGCAGCGGGGGACTAGCGGGGAATGAGCAGTTCTTC
TRBJ2-3 . TRBV5-4 . CASSLDPVSTDTQYF TGTGCCAGCAGCTTGGATCCAGTTAGCACAGATACGCAGTATTTT
TRBJ2-2 . TRBV9 TRBD1 CASSDRGSNTGELFF TGTGCCAGCTCCGACAGGGGATCGAACACCGGGGAGCTGTTTTTT
TRBJ1-1 . TRBV7-8 . CASSLGRANTEAFF TGTGCCAGCAGCTTAGGCAGGGCGAACACTGAAGCTTTCTTT
TRBJ2-7 . TRBV21-1 . CASSKGHRDEILPYEQYF TGTGCCAGCAGCAAAGGTCACAGGGACGAAATACTACCCTACGAGCAGTACTTC
TRBJ1-4 . TRBV18 . CASSPRQVATNEKLFF TGTGCCAGCTCACCTCGACAGGTTGCAACTAATGAAAAACTGTTTTTT
TRBJ1-5 . TRBV28 . CASSSTALSQPQHF TGTGCCAGCAGTTCTACTGCCCTTTCCCAGCCCCAGCATTTT
TRBJ1-4 . TRBV29-1 . CSGRVATNEKLFF TGCAGCGGACGGGTTGCAACTAATGAAAAACTGTTTTTT
TRBJ2-6 . TRBV18 TRBD1 CASSRTRTGSSGANVLTF TGTGCCAGCTCTCGAACGAGGACAGGGTCATCTGGGGCCAACGTCCTGACTTTC
TRBJ1-3 . TRBV7-2 TRBD1 CASSGQGGNTIYF TGTGCCAGCAGCGGACAGGGGGGAAACACCATATATTTT
TRBJ2-3 once TRBV5-4 . CASSLKGIDTQYF TGTGCCAGCAGCCTCAAGGGGATAGATACGCAGTATTTT
TRBJ1-1 . TRBV14 . CASRFQWNTEAFF TGTGCCAGCAGATTTCAGTGGAACACTGAAGCTTTCTTT
TRBJ1-1 . TRBV12-5 TRBD1 CASGLAKTGALDKWNTEAFF TGTGCTAGTGGTTTGGCCAAGACAGGGGCCCTTGATAAGTGGAACACTGAAGCTTTCTTT
TRBJ2-3 . TRBV4-2 . CASSSYRGTDTQYF TGTGCCAGCAGCTCTTACCGAGGCACAGATACGCAGTATTTT
TRBJ1-4 . TRBV30 . CAWNGHNEKLFF TGTGCCTGGAACGGACACAATGAAAAACTGTTTTTT
TRBJ2-7 . TRBV2 . CASSEVGGLSYEQYF TGTGCCAGCAGTGAAGTGGGGGGGCTTTCCTACGAGCAGTACTTC
TRBJ1-3 . TRBV5-1 TRBD1 CASKPGTGGDSSGNTIYF TGCGCCTCTAAACCCGGGACAGGGGGTGACAGCTCTGGAAACACCATATATTTT
TRBJ1-6 . TRBV19 . CASTQTGSANSPLHF TGTGCCAGTACTCAAACAGGGTCCGCTAATTCACCCCTCCACTTT
TRBJ2-6 . TRBV11-3 . CASSSRGANVLTF TGTGCCAGCAGCTCCCGGGGGGCCAACGTCCTGACTTTC
TRBJ1-6 . TRBV28 . CASRGGARNNSPLHF TGTGCCAGCAGGGGGGGGGCCCGGAATAATTCACCCCTCCACTTT
TRBJ2-1 . TRBV24-1 . CATRKGEEQFF TGTGCCACCAGGAAGGGAGAGGAGCAGTTCTTC
TRBJ1-3 . TRBV28 . CASSLSGGAGNTIYF TGTGCCAGCAGTTTATCCGGGGGAGCTGGAAACACCATATATTTT
TRBJ1-2 few TRBV4-1 . CASSQDQANYGYTF TGCGCCAGCAGCCAAGATCAGGCAAACTATGGCTACACCTTC
TRBJ2-2 . TRBV6-2/TRBV6-3 TRBD1 CASSHRIGGSIWELFF TGTGCCAGCAGTCACCGTATAGGGGGCTCCATCTGGGAGCTGTTTTTT
TRBJ2-5 . TRBV7-2 . CASSRSGQTQETQYF TGTGCCAGCAGCCGTTCTGGACAGACACAAGAGACCCAGTACTTC
TRBJ2-6 . TRBV4-2 . CASSQAGTGANVLTF TGTGCCAGCAGCCAAGCCGGTACTGGGGCCAACGTCCTGACTTTC